Following are 32 T cell receptor beta chains from one sample sequenced in a study of cytomegalovirus exposure and HLA in healthy donors (dated 2017 in TCRdb). Library preparation was by the immunoSEQ multiplex PCR assay. The multiplex PCR relied on a mix of 60 forward primers for TCR Vbeta segments and 13 reverse primers for TCR Jbeta segments. TCRdb mirrors the immuneACCESS table, restricted to in-frame sequences. Some clones are absent from its copies; in checked studies, under half trace to an unresolved V gene, and the reason for the others is unknown. The sample records approximately 220,000 clones, approximately 79% of which are singletons. The biggest ten clones account for under 2% of the sample. The material sequenced was PBMCs. The receptors here all came from a man younger than 35 in good health and CMV-seronegative.

To note about this clone: Other DNA sequences in this sample translate to the same CDR3. This chain connects TRBV2 to TRBJ1-2; TRBD1 aligns across 10 bases. CDR3 size: 14 residues. Per germline, CDR1 SNHLY and CDR2 FYNNEI. J gave up 3 bases and V 4 bases, and 2 bases lay outside the gene matches. The CDR3 DNA follows: TGTGCCAGCAGTGCAGGGACAGGGGACTATGGCTACACCTTC. It encodes CASSAGTGDYGYTF.

CDR3 loop: CASSQDENIQYF. As DNA, the CDR3 is TGCGCCAGCAGCCAAGACGAAAACATTCAGTACTTC. The chain carries TRBV4-1 and TRBJ2-4; unclear D gene. The CDR3 has 12 amino acids. CDR1 is MGHRA and CDR2 is YSYEKL in the germline V gene. Trimming stripped 0 bases from V and 5 bases from J, with 2 bases between.

The chain couples TRBV28 to TRBJ1-1; unclear D gene. The CDR3 contains 14 residues. Germline CDR1 MDHEN, CDR2 SYDVKM. The V and J ends lost 5 bases and 7 bases respectively, with 17 bases between them. The CDR3 region has the DNA TGTGCCAGCAGTCGCACCTCGACGGGAAATGAAGCTTTCTTT. It specifies CASSRTSTGNEAFF.

The rearrangement uses TRBV28 and TRBJ2-3; 7 bases are a match to TRBD2. Looked up from germline, CDR1 is MDHEN and CDR2 is SYDVKM. The junction had 8 bases not matched to a gene; V was cut back by 5 bases and J by 0 bases. The CDR3 contains 16 residues. As DNA, the CDR3 is TGTGCCAGCAGTCCCTGGGGTAGCGGGAGCACAGATACGCAGTATTTT. It is translated as CASSPWGSGSTDTQYF.

Only a few counts were recorded for this clone. The J gene is TRBJ2-1, the V gene TRBV7-2; 7 nucleotides align to TRBD2. This CDR3 is built from 15 residues. J lost 4 bases, V lost 5 bases, and 8 bases had no gene match. Germline V lookup: CDR1 SGHTA, CDR2 FQGNSA. The CDR3 DNA reads TGTGCCAGCAGCCCGAGGAGCGGGGCATACAATGAGCAGTTCTTC. It specifies CASSPRSGAYNEQFF.

This chain uses TRBV6-5 with TRBJ2-5, with TRBD2 matching over 7 bases. The V gene's germline CDR1 is MNHEY and CDR2 SVGAGI. Losses at the gene ends were 7 bases for V and 7 bases for J; bases not matched to a gene: 15. The CDR3 consists of 15 residues. The DNA of the CDR3 is TGTGCCAGCAACTTACGTTCGGGGGGTCCAGGGACCCAGTACTTC. Residues: CASNLRSGGPGTQYF.

The chain combines TRBV5-6 with TRBJ1-1; perhaps TRBD1 as D (5 bases). CDR1 SGHDT and CDR2 YYEEEE come from the germline V gene. The ends were cut back, 4 bases at V and 6 bases at J, with 13 bases in the middle. This CDR3 is 13 amino acids long. CDR3: CASSPIGVAEAFF. DNA for the CDR3: TGTGCCAGCAGCCCCATAGGGGTCGCTGAAGCTTTCTTT.

The rearrangement links TRBV19 to TRBJ1-2; 8 bases agree with TRBD1. Per the germline V gene, CDR1 is LNHDA and CDR2 is SQIVND (reference sequence). V lost 8 bases and J lost 1; bases outside the gene matches: 3. CDR3 length equals 13 residues. CDR3: CASGTGLNYGYTF. The CDR3 nucleotides are TGTGCCAGTGGGACAGGCCTTAACTATGGCTACACCTTC.

The V and J genes are TRBV10-3 and TRBJ1-5; D ambiguous. This CDR3 has 13 amino acids. Germline V lookup: CDR1 ENHRY, CDR2 SYGVKD. Trimming cost V 3 bases and J 7 bases, with 10 bases left between them. The CDR3 spells CAISDSDGQPQHF. The CDR3 nucleotides are TGTGCCATCAGTGACTCAGATGGCCAGCCCCAGCATTTT.

This chain connects TRBV6-4 to TRBJ2-7; tentatively, D is TRBD2 (6 bases). The V gene lost 2 bases and the J gene lost 4 bases, with 15 bases spanning the gap. Germline loops: CDR1 MRHNA, CDR2 SNTAGT. The CDR3 consists of 15 residues. The CDR3 coding sequence is TGTGCCAGCAGTGACAGGGAGGTATTTAGGTACGAGCAGTACTTC. This encodes CASSDREVFRYEQYF.

This chain connects TRBV11-3 to TRBJ2-5; no firm D call. The V end was cut by 3 bases, the J end by 3 bases, with 8 bases between. Germline CDR1 reads SGHNT; CDR2 reads YENEEA. The length of the CDR3 is 13 residues. CDR3 protein: CASSFSGEETQYF. The CDR3, as DNA: TGTGCCAGCAGCTTTTCCGGAGAAGAGACCCAGTACTTC.

The chain is built from TRBV4-3 and TRBJ2-1; 8 bases align to TRBD2. CDR1 LGHNA and CDR2 YSLEER come from the germline V gene. The CDR3 is 17 residues long. The V and J ends lost 0 bases and 5 bases, in that order; junction bases with no gene match: 9. CDR3 sequence (DNA): TGCGCCAGCAGCCAAGATAGAGCGGGGGTAGGGGACAATGAGCAGTTCTTC. Its translation is CASSQDRAGVGDNEQFF.

The J gene is TRBJ2-2, the V gene TRBV10-3; 8 bases fit TRBD1. The CDR3 has 17 residues. The V gene's germline CDR1 is ENHRY and CDR2 SYGVKD. With V trimmed by 4 bases and J by 3 bases, 10 bases remained unmatched. The CDR3 protein is CAISVGGQGFYTGELFF. The CDR3 nucleotides are TGTGCCATCAGTGTAGGTGGACAGGGATTTTACACCGGGGAGCTGTTTTTT.

The genes are TRBV28 and TRBJ2-2, with TRBD1 matching over 7 bases. The CDR3 covers 17 residues. Trimming at V came to 4 bases and at J to 7 bases, leaving 15 bases not matched to a gene. Germline V lookup: CDR1 MDHEN, CDR2 SYDVKM. CDR3 residues: CASSWTQPTGPGGELFF. CDR3 in DNA: TGTGCCAGCAGTTGGACCCAACCGACAGGGCCCGGCGGGGAGCTGTTTTTT.

This clone was recorded a few times. The rearrangement joins TRBV7-8 to TRBJ1-1; D possibly corresponds to TRBD1 (5 bases). This CDR3 region has 15 residues. CDR1 is SGHVS and CDR2 is FQNEAQ in the germline V gene. Trimming stripped 3 bases from V and 0 bases from J, with 11 bases between. In DNA form, the CDR3 reads TGTGCCAGCAGCTTTGGCCAGGGAATGAACACTGAAGCTTTCTTT. This sequence encodes CASSFGQGMNTEAFF.

This rearrangement joins TRBV6-1 to TRBJ1-3, with D hard to call. Germline V gene data show CDR1 as MNHNS and CDR2 as SASEGT. The CDR3 is 15 residues long. V lost 3 bases to trimming and J lost 4 bases, with 13 bases between them. CDR3 nucleotide sequence: TGTGCCAGCAGTGATGCCGGAGGGCTCGGAAACACCATATATTTT. This translates into CASSDAGGLGNTIYF.

The rearrangement links TRBV5-6 to TRBJ2-7, with D unclear. From germline, CDR1 is SGHDT and CDR2 YYEEEE. The CDR3 length is 13 residues. The V end lost 0 bases, the J end lost 4 bases, and 8 bases lay between the germline ends. CDR3 nucleotides: TGTGCCAGCAGCTTGGGGAGTGGTTACGAGCAGTACTTC. It specifies CASSLGSGYEQYF.

The chain has TRBV2 and TRBJ1-6; 9 bases match TRBD1. With 5 bases clipped from V and 0 bases from J, the junction kept 5 bases outside the gene matches. The CDR3 loop spans 17 amino acids. Per the germline V gene, CDR1 is SNHLY and CDR2 is FYNNEI. Here the CDR3 reads CASSLGTGSSYNSPLHF. Written as DNA, the CDR3 is TGTGCCAGCAGTTTAGGGACAGGGAGCTCCTATAATTCACCCCTCCACTTT.

The chain has TRBV4-1 and TRBJ2-1; 7 bases are a match to TRBD2. The CDR3 runs 18 residues. Germline V gene lookup returns CDR1 MGHRA and CDR2 YSYEKL. Trimming took 0 bases from V and 2 from J; bases not matched to a gene: 10. Here the CDR3 reads CASSQDDLEGGAYNEQFF. CDR3 bases: TGCGCCAGCAGCCAAGATGACCTGGAGGGAGGGGCCTACAATGAGCAGTTCTTC.

The chain employs TRBV11-2 and TRBJ2-7; TRBD2 is a possible D gene (6 bases). Germline CDR1 reads SGHAT; CDR2 reads FQNNGV. CDR3 size: 15 residues. V was clipped by 3 bases and J by 2 bases, with 14 bases between them. For the CDR3, the DNA is TGTGCCAGCAGCTTCTTACGGGAGAGGGCCTACGAGCAGTACTTC. Its translation: CASSFLRERAYEQYF.

V usage is TRBV11-2 and J usage is TRBJ2-7; maybe TRBD1 (6 bases). The CDR3 spans 16 residues. Trimming left V 0 bases short and J 2 bases short, with 14 bases between. CDR1 SGHAT and CDR2 FQNNGV come from the germline V gene. The CDR3 loop reads CASSLETTGPTYEQYF. CDR3 in DNA: TGTGCCAGCAGCTTAGAGACGACAGGCCCTACCTACGAGCAGTACTTC.

The chain uses TRBV9 and TRBJ1-4; TRBD1 aligns across 7 bases. With V trimmed by 1 base and J by 8 bases, 8 bases remained unmatched. CDR3 length equals 15 residues. CDR1 SGDLS and CDR2 YYNGEE come from the germline V gene. The CDR3 coding sequence is TGTGCCAGCAGCGTAAGTGACAGGGCGGGCGAAAAACTGTTTTTT. Residues: CASSVSDRAGEKLFF. The complete variable domain, with remaining parts taken from reference TRBV9 and TRBJ1-4, reads DSGVTQTPKHLITATGQRVTLRCSPRSGDLSVYWYQQSLDQGLQFLIQYYNGEERAKGNILERFSAQQFPDLHSELNLSSLELGDSALYFCASSVSDRAGEKLFFGSGTQLSVL.

This chain links TRBV27 with TRBJ2-7, with TRBD2 matching over 7 bases. CDR3 size: 12 residues. From germline, CDR1 is MNHEY and CDR2 SMNVEV (reference sequence). J lost 3 bases, V lost 5 bases, and 1 base had no gene match. In DNA, the CDR3 is TGTGCCAGCAGTGCTAGCGGCTACGAGCAGTACTTC. Translating gives CASSASGYEQYF.

The V gene is TRBV29-1, the J gene TRBJ1-1; D not certain. The CDR3 consists of 14 residues. V shed 1 base and J shed 1 base, with 10 bases lying between them. Germline CDR1 and CDR2: SQVTM and ANQGSEA. The CDR3 is CSVEVLAENTEAFF. DNA for the CDR3: TGCAGCGTTGAAGTGCTTGCAGAGAACACTGAAGCTTTCTTT.

The chain recombines TRBV5-1 with TRBJ1-2; 11 nucleotides line up with TRBD1. The CDR3 runs to 16 residues. Trimming at V came to 4 bases and at J to 2 bases, leaving 7 bases not matched to a gene. In germline, CDR1 is SGHRS, CDR2 YFSETQ. The CDR3 loop is CASSPWTGGENYGYTF. The CDR3, as DNA: TGCGCCAGCAGCCCATGGACAGGGGGCGAAAACTATGGCTACACCTTC. Using reference TRBV5-1 and TRBJ1-2 for the parts outside the CDR3, the full variable domain is KAGVTQTPRYLIKTRGQQVTLSCSPISGHRSVSWYQQTPGQGLQFLFEYFSETQRNKGNFPGRFSGRQFSNSRSEMNVSTLELGDSALYLCASSPWTGGENYGYTFGSGTRLTVV.

The rearrangement joins TRBV7-2 to TRBJ1-1, with D perhaps matching TRBD1 (5 bases). Germline CDR1 and CDR2: SGHTA and FQGNSA. The V gene lost 1 base and the J gene lost 4 bases, with 10 bases spanning the gap. The CDR3 consists of 14 residues. CDR3 residues: CASSLGGSFTEAFF. The CDR3 nucleotides are TGTGCCAGCAGCTTAGGGGGCAGTTTCACTGAAGCTTTCTTT.

The V and J genes are TRBV28 and TRBJ1-2; the D gene is possibly TRBD1 (6 bases). Looked up from germline, CDR1 is MDHEN and CDR2 is SYDVKM. The CDR3 is 11 amino acids. Between the trimmed V and J ends, which lost 10 bases and 10 bases, there was a span of 16 bases. CDR3 sequence: CATTPGQTYTF. The CDR3 DNA is TGTGCCACCACGCCCGGACAGACCTACACCTTC.

This chain uses TRBV5-8 with TRBJ2-7; TRBD1 aligns across 8 bases. The CDR3 covers 14 residues. J lost 5 bases, V lost 0 bases, and 4 bases had no gene match. Germline loops: CDR1 SGHTS, CDR2 YDEGEE. In DNA form, the CDR3 reads TGTGCCAGCAGCTTGGTTGTCAGGGGGCACGAGCAGTACTTC. This codes for CASSLVVRGHEQYF.

The chain combines TRBV7-6 with TRBJ2-7; 9 nucleotides agree with TRBD1. The CDR3 extends over 15 amino acids. In germline, CDR1 is SGHVS, CDR2 FNYEAQ. V lost 0 bases, J lost 2 bases, and 2 bases stayed unmatched. CDR3 coding DNA: TGTGCCAGCAGCTTAGCTAGGACAGGGGCCTACGAGCAGTACTTC. This sequence encodes CASSLARTGAYEQYF.

This chain joins TRBV6-1 and TRBJ2-1, with 9 nucleotides matching TRBD2. The junction had 12 bases not matched to a gene; V was cut back by 2 bases and J by 7 bases. The germline gives CDR1 MNHNS, CDR2 SASEGT. The CDR3 is made up of 17 amino acids. CDR3 protein: CASSEWSGGSKGNEQFF. Here the CDR3 DNA reads TGTGCCAGCAGTGAATGGAGCGGGGGGTCGAAAGGGAATGAGCAGTTCTTC.

The rearrangement uses TRBV2 and TRBJ2-3; the D gene is possibly TRBD2 (5 bases). V lost 8 bases and J 6 bases, leaving 27 bases between the germline ends. Looked up from germline, CDR1 is SNHLY and CDR2 is FYNNEI. The CDR3 consists of 17 residues. The CDR3, as DNA: TGTGCCAGCTTACGAAAACCATTATTAGCCGGGGTGGATACGCAGTATTTT. Protein product: CASLRKPLLAGVDTQYF. The full variable domain, completed using reference TRBV2 and TRBJ2-3, is EPEVTQTPSHQVTQMGQEVILRCVPISNHLYFYWYRQILGQKVEFLVSFYNNEISEKSEIFDDQFSVERPDGSNFTLKIRSTKLEDSAMYFCASLRKPLLAGVDTQYFGPGTRLTVL.

This clone was seen only a few times. This chain links TRBV30 with TRBJ1-1, with D tentatively TRBD1 (5 bases). Trimming stripped 1 base from V and 10 bases from J, with 13 bases between. CDR3 length: 12 amino acids. Germline V gives CDR1 GTSNPN, CDR2 SVGIG (reference sequence). Written as DNA, the CDR3 is TGTGCCTGGAGTGCAGCAGGGTTAGGAGCTTTCTTT. It translates to CAWSAAGLGAFF.